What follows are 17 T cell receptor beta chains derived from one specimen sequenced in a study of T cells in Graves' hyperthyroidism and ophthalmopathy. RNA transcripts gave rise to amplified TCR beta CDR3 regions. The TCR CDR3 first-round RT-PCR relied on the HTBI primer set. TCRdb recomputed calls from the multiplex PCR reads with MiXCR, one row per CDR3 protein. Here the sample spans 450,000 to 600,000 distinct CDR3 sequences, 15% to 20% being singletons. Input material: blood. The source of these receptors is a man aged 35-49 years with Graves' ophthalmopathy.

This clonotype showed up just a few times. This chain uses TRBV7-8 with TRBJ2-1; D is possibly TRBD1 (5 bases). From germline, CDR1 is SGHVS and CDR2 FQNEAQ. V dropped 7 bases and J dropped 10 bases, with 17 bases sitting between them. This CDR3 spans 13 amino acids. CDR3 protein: CASIQSQVSEQFF. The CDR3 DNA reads TGTGCCAGCATACAATCACAGGTCAGCGAGCAGTTCTTC.

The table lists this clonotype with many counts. CDR3 amino acids: CASRRDSQETQYF. CDR3 DNA: TGTGCCAGCAGACGGGACTCCCAAGAGACCCAGTACTTC. The chain uses TRBV7-9 and TRBJ2-5, with D possibly matching TRBD2 (6 bases). CDR1 is SEHNR, CDR2 FQNEAQ, per germline (reference sequence). This CDR3 is 13 amino acids long. Trimming left V 6 bases short and J 1 base short, with 9 bases between.

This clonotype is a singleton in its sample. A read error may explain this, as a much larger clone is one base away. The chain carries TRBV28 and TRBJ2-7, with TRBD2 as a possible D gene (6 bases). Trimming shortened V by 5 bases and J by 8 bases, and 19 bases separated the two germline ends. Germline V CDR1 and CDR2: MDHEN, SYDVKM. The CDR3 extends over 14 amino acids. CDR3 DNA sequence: TGTGCCAGCAGTGCCCGGGACTGGGGGAACAAGCAGTACTTC. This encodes CASSARDWGNKQYF.

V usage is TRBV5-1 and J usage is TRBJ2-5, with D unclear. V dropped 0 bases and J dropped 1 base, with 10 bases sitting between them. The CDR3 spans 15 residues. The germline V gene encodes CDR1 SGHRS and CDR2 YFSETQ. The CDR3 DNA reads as TGCGCCAGCAGCTTGGCTCCACGTCCCCAAGAGACCCAGTACTTC. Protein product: CASSLAPRPQETQYF.

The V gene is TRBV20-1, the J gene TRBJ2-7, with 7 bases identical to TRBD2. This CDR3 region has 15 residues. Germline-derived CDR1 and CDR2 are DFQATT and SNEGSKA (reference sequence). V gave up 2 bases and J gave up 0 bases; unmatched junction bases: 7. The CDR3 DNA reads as TGCAGTGCTAGATATGCGGGGGTGAACTCCTACGAGCAGTACTTC. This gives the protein CSARYAGVNSYEQYF.

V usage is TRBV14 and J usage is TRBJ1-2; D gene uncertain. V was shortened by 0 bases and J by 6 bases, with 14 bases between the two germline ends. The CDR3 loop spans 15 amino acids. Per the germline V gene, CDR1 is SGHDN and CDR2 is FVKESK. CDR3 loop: CASSQDLRVGDGYTF. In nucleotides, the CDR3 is TGTGCCAGCAGCCAAGATCTGCGGGTCGGGGATGGCTACACCTTC.

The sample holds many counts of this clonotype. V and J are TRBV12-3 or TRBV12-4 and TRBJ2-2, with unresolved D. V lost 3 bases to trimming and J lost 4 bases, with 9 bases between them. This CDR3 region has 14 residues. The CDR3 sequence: CASSFAVGTGELFF. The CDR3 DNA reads TGTGCCAGCAGTTTCGCGGTTGGCACCGGGGAGCTGTTTTTT.

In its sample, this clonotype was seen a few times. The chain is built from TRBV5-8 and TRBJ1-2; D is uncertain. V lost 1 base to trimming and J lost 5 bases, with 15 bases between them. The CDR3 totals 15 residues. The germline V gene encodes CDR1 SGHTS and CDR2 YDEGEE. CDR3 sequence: CASSLSRTALYGYTF. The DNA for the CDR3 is TGTGCCAGCAGCTTGTCCCGTACAGCCCTTTATGGCTACACCTTC.

The CDR3 spells CASSWGVGAGYTF. CDR3 nucleotide sequence: TGTGCCAGCAGTTGGGGGGTGGGTGCTGGCTACACCTTC. V and J are TRBV6-1 and TRBJ1-2; weak D call: TRBD1 (5 bases). Germline assignment: CDR1 MNHNS and CDR2 SASEGT. The CDR3 extends over 13 amino acids. V dropped 5 bases and J dropped 7 bases, with 14 bases sitting between them.

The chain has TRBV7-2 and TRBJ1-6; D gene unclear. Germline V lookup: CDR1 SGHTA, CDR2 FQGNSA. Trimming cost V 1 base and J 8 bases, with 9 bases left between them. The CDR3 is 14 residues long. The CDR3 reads CASSLGDWDSPLHF. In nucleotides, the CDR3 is TGTGCCAGCAGCTTAGGAGATTGGGATTCACCCCTCCACTTT.

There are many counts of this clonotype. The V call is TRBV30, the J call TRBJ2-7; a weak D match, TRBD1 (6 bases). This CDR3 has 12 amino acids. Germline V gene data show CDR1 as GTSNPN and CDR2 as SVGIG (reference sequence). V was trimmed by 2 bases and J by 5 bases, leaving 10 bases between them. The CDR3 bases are TGTGCCTGGAGTCCCCACAGGGACGAGCAGTACTTC. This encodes CAWSPHRDEQYF. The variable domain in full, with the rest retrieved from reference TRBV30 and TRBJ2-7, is SQTIHQWPATLVQPVGSPLSLECTVEGTSNPNLYWYRQAAGRGLQLLFYSVGIGQISSEVPQNLSASRPQDRQFILSSKKLLLSDSGFYLCAWSPHRDEQYFGPGTRLTVT.

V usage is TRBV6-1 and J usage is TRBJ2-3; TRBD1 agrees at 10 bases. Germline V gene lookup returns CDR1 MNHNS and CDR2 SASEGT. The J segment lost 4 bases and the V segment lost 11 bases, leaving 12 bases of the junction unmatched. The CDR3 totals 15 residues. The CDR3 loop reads CAGGIRDRGADTQYF. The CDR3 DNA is TGTGCCGGGGGAATCCGGGACAGGGGTGCAGATACGCAGTATTTT.

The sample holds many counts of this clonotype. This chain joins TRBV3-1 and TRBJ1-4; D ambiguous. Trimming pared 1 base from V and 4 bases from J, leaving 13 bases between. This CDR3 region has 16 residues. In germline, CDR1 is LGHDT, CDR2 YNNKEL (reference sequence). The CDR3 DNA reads TGTGCCAGCAGCCAAGTTATGGGAACGGGTAATGAAAAACTGTTTTTT. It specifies CASSQVMGTGNEKLFF.

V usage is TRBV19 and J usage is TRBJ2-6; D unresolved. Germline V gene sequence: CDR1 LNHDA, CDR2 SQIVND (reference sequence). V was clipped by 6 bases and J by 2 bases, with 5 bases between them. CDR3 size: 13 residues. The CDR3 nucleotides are TGTGCCAGTAGACGGGCTGGGGCCAACGTCCTGACTTTC. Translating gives CASRRAGANVLTF. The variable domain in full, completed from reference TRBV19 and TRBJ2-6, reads DGGITQSPKYLFRKEGQNVTLSCEQNLNHDAMYWYRQDPGQGLRLIYYSQIVNDFQKGDIAEGYSVSREKKESFPLTVTSAQKNPTAFYLCASRRAGANVLTFGAGSRLTVL.

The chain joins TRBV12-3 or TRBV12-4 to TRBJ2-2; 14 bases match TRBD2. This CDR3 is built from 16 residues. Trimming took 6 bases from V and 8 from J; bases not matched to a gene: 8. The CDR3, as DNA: TGTGCCAGCAGCTCCCCGGGACTAGCGGGAGTTGGGGAGCTGTTTTTT. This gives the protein CASSSPGLAGVGELFF.

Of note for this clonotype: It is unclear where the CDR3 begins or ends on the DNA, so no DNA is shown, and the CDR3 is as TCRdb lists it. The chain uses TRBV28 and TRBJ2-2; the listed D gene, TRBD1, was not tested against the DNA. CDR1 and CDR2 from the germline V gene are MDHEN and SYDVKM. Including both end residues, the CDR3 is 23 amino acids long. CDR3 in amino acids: CASNVLRETTEQYFGPSTGELFF.

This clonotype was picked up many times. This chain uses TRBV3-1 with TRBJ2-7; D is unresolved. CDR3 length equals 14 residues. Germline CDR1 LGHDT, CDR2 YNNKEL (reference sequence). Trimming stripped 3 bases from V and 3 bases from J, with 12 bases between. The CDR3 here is CASSQGPVYYEQYF. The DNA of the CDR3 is TGTGCCAGCAGCCAGGGCCCGGTTTACTACGAGCAGTACTTC.